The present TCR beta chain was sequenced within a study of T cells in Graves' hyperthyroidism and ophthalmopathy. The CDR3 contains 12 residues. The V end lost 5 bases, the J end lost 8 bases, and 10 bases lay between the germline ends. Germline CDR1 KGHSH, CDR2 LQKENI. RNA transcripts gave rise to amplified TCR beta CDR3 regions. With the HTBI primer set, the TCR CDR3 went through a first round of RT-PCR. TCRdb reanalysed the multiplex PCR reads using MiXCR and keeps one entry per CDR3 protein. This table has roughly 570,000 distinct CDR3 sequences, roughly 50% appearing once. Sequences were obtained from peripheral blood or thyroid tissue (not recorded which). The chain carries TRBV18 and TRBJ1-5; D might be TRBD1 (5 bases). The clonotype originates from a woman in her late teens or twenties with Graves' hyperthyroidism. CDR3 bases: TGTGCCAGCTCAGGGCAACAGGAGCCCCAGCATTTT. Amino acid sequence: CASSGQQEPQHF.